This T cell receptor beta chain stems from a study of T cell responses to AZD1222 COVID-19 vaccine (dated by TCRdb to the early 2020s). Describing the broader study: AZD1222 recipients whose second dose came at about 4 weeks and those whose second dose came at about 12 weeks were combined into one group, since spike-specific TCR depth and breadth did not differ between the two schedules. TCR sequencing was performed for approximately 240 trial participants, of whom 200 to 220 were given two doses of AZD1222 and around 25 were given two doses of MenACWY control vaccine. Trial participants were enrolled by age into subgroups of 18-55, 56-69 and 70-plus years, and around 150, 29 and 61 TCR-sequenced participants, respectively, were included in these subgroups. Beyond this particular receptor, the publication reports: Because no day 14 peak-response samples were available, repertoires were characterized only after the peak T cell response. Vaccine-associated CD4 TCRs spanned the whole spike protein, with dominant responses in regions 160-218 and 743-854. Most participants were white British and females outnumbered males, and the authors suggested that clonal diversity may have been underestimated. Epitopes outside the regions mutated in the B.1.351 and B.1.1.7 variants were reportedly recognized by nearly half of the unique spike-specific TCRs. After two AZD1222 doses, spike-specific TCR breadth and depth were significantly higher than at day 0 and than in MenACWY recipients. Conclusions about previously exposed vaccinees are limited, since just 5 to 7 AZD1222 recipients were seropositive for SARS-CoV-2 at baseline. The 56-69-year group was small, and its depth increase did not reach significance, likely because of low power.

The germline V gene (reference sequence) sets CDR1 to SGHNT and CDR2 to YYREEE. The CDR3 runs 15 amino acids, cysteine and phenylalanine included. Only the CDR3 DNA stays, 45 bases, in frame from base 1. The germline ends are 14 bases apart after V is trimmed by 0 bases and J by 4 bases. The CDR3 regions of human TCRbeta chains were subjected to immunosequencing. The paper's processing steps were these. TCRs in the repertoires were matched against a reference library of SARS-CoV-2-specific TCRs that had been generated with the MIRA antigen-specificity platform. Breadth was defined as the fraction of unique TCRs that were SARS-CoV-2-associated. Depth was defined as the fraction of total T cells that were SARS-CoV-2-associated. Using the MIRA data, each spike-specific TCR was assigned both to the spike region to which the TCR was reactive and to a CD4 or CD8 class. Log10-transformed breadth and depth values were compared by one-way ANOVA with Sidak's multiple comparisons tests. TCRdb provides this immuneACCESS table in a form limited to in-frame rearrangements. Some clones are lacking; in checked studies, under half of them reflect an unresolved V gene, and why the rest are absent is not known. The D gene and trimming were derived from the DNA, and the V and J assignments and clone size from that table. For this sample the table gives 100,000 to 150,000 clones, of which roughly nine tenths were detected only once. 4.2% of the sample is in the top ten clones.

This specimen's time point label, per the study, means: baseline before first vaccination. Vaccinee samples came from UK trials COV001 and COV002, including a single-blind randomized controlled phase 2/3 trial of AZD1222 (ChAdOx1 nCoV-19) in healthy adults. Trial participant PBMC samples were collected at day 0 and day 28 after the second dose for TCRbeta chain sequencing. Concerning this clone: This receptor's antigen is unknown. Base quality data are lacking; no much larger clone is found one base away.

The sequences come from peripheral blood, collected on day 0 of AZD1222 vaccination. The TCR sequence derives from an adult in good health. This chain joins TRBV5-4 to TRBJ2-7, with a weak D call of TRBD1 (7 bases match). The CDR3 corresponds to CASSLEGGAGYEQYF. The DNA reads as follows: TGTGCCAGCAGCTTGGAAGGGGGCGCGGGATACGAGCAGTACTTC.